Listed below are T cell receptor beta chains from one sample, sequenced in a study of blood T cell repertoires in COVID-19. Assay used: immunoSEQ multiplex PCR; TCRdb lists only in-frame clones, some missing. Of about 250,000 clones listed, around 89% are singletons. The sequencing sample was made of PBMCs or T cells enriched from blood (not recorded which). These receptors were taken from a man in his forties who had recovered from COVID-19. Both conserved end residues are trimmed from each CDR3.

J: TRBJ1-3
V: TRBV9
CDR3: ASSVVLRGQAGNTIY

J: TRBJ1-5
V: TRBV27
CDR3: ASRQQGRLDQPQH

J: TRBJ2-5
V: TRBV28
CDR3: ASRAGQETQY

J: TRBJ1-2
V: TRBV7-9
CDR3: ASSTLSEIRTYNYGYT

J: TRBJ2-5
V: TRBV7-9
CDR3: ASRSLAASGSSETQY

J: TRBJ2-7
V: TRBV2
CDR3: ASSEAGGTHEQY

J: TRBJ1-1
V: TRBV5-1
CDR3: ASSRRTGGVGAF

J: TRBJ1-5
V: TRBV9
CDR3: ASSGSTGNQPQH

J: TRBJ2-4
V: TRBV30
CDR3: AWSGGGRAKNIQY

J: TRBJ2-1
V: TRBV11-2
CDR3: ASSLGGRSYNEQF

J: TRBJ2-7
V: TRBV15
CDR3: ATSRDRGPYEQY

J: TRBJ1-1
V: TRBV5-1
CDR3: ASSPTNFIMNTEAF

J: TRBJ1-6
V: TRBV6-6
CDR3: ASSYSKGANSPLH

J: TRBJ1-1
V: TRBV3-1/TRBV3-2
CDR3: ASSHTGGGAEAF

J: TRBJ1-4
V: TRBV11-2
CDR3: ASSLDRRDSYEKLF

J: TRBJ2-5
V: TRBV6-5
CDR3: ASSYSRTIVQETQY

J: TRBJ1-5
V: TRBV25-1
CDR3: ASSDGTAYNQPQH

J: TRBJ1-4
V: TRBV19
CDR3: ASSMVGDSATNEKLF

J: TRBJ2-1
V: TRBV27
CDR3: ASSSGTPGGNEQF

J: TRBJ2-1
V: TRBV4-2
CDR3: ASSQLRTSGNYNEQF

J: TRBJ1-1
V: TRBV7-9
CDR3: ASSPLRGGNTEAF

J: TRBJ2-7
V: TRBV28
CDR3: ASSFQGYEQY